The 17 T cell receptor beta chains below were found in one sample sequenced in a study of a mutant IDH1 vaccine in newly diagnosed glioma. Time point noted: baseline, week 1 (first vaccination visit). Treatment specified: pre-vaccination baseline after standard-of-care therapy. Using immunoSEQ multiplex PCR, the repertoire was profiled, and TCRdb retains in-frame clones only, with some absent. The table includes about 59,000 clones, around 92% detected once. The sample in question was PBMCs, obtained from a glioma patient treated with radiotherapy, temozolomide or both. These receptors were collected from a man aged 45-60 years with glioma.

The chain is built from TRBV27 and TRBJ2-7; D gene ambiguous. The germline gives CDR1 MNHEY, CDR2 SMNVEV (reference sequence). The V end was cut by 3 bases, the J end by 3 bases, with 15 bases between. The CDR3 has 15 residues. The CDR3 coding sequence is TGTGCCAGCAGTTTTTCTTCCGCGGACCTCTACGAGCAGTACTTC. Translated: CASSFSSADLYEQYF.

J is TRBJ1-1 and V is TRBV6-6; possibly TRBD1 for D (5 bases). The CDR3 totals 13 residues. The V gene's germline CDR1 is MNHNY and CDR2 SVGAGI (reference sequence). The V and J ends lost 1 base and 5 bases respectively, with 8 bases between them. The CDR3 nucleotides read TGTGCCAGCAGTTACTGGGGGGAAACTGAAGCTTTCTTT. Protein: CASSYWGETEAFF.

CDR3 DNA: TGCGCCAGCAGCTTGGATAGGGACAGACAAACCTCCTACGAGCAGTACTTC. Protein: CASSLDRDRQTSYEQYF. The chain combines TRBV5-1 with TRBJ2-7; TRBD1 matches at 7 bases. From germline, CDR1 is SGHRS and CDR2 YFSETQ. This CDR3 is built from 17 residues. The ends lost 0 bases at V and 0 bases at J; junction bases unmatched: 9.

In its sample, this clone was seen a few times. This chain links TRBV2 with TRBJ1-4, with 9 bases that match TRBD1. V lost 6 bases to trimming and J lost 7 bases; unmatched junction nucleotides: 9. Germline loops: CDR1 SNHLY, CDR2 FYNNEI. The CDR3 is made up of 15 amino acids. The CDR3 loop is CASRRNRGHREKLFF. The CDR3 region has the DNA TGTGCCAGCAGACGAAACAGGGGGCATCGTGAAAAACTGTTTTTT.

This chain connects TRBV18 to TRBJ2-1; the D is unclear. The length of the CDR3 is 11 residues. Germline CDR1 and CDR2: KGHSH and LQKENI. V was shortened by 1 base and J by 7 bases, with 2 bases between the two germline ends. The CDR3 bases are TGTGCCAGCTCACCACAGAATGAGCAGTTCTTC. It codes for CASSPQNEQFF.

The gene calls are TRBV10-1 and TRBJ2-7; the D gene is possibly TRBD2 (6 bases). The germline gives CDR1 WNHNN, CDR2 SYGVQD (reference sequence). V gave up 4 bases and J gave up 3 bases, with 10 bases separating them. The length of the CDR3 is 13 residues. The CDR3 coding sequence is TGCGCCAGCAGTGTCTCCGGGAGCTACGAGCAGTACTTC. The encoded protein is CASSVSGSYEQYF.

V gene TRBV28 combines with J gene TRBJ1-3, with 9 bases lining up with TRBD1. The CDR3 covers 16 residues. The V segment lost 2 bases and the J segment 8 bases; nucleotides outside the gene matches: 10. Per the germline V gene, CDR1 is MDHEN and CDR2 is SYDVKM. Here the CDR3 DNA reads TGTGCCAGCAGTTTACCCAGGAGGACAGGGGAATACACCATATATTTT. This codes for CASSLPRRTGEYTIYF.

As DNA, the CDR3 is TGCGCCAGCAGCTGGCGTCCCAGGGGTAACAAGGCGCCACCTGGCTACACCTTC. It yields the protein CASSWRPRGNKAPPGYTF. The V gene is TRBV5-1, the J gene TRBJ1-2; TRBD1 might be the D (6 bases). The germline V gene encodes CDR1 SGHRS and CDR2 YFSETQ. The CDR3 is 18 residues long. V was pared by 3 bases and J by 7 bases, with 28 bases between.

The chain links TRBV7-2 to TRBJ1-6, with TRBD1 matching 9 bases. Per germline, CDR1 SGHTA and CDR2 FQGNSA. With 4 bases clipped from V and 11 bases from J, the junction kept 12 bases outside the gene matches. The CDR3 totals 16 residues. The CDR3 protein is CASSSLSPGTGTPLHF. The CDR3 region has the DNA TGTGCCAGCAGCTCCCTAAGTCCCGGGACAGGGACACCCCTCCACTTT.

V gene TRBV9 combines with J gene TRBJ1-6; no clear D gene. CDR3 length equals 16 residues. V lost 0 bases and J 0 bases, leaving 7 bases between the germline ends. From germline, CDR1 is SGDLS and CDR2 YYNGEE. The CDR3 is CASSVGRSSYNSPLHF. The CDR3 DNA is TGTGCCAGCAGCGTAGGTAGGAGCTCCTATAATTCACCCCTCCACTTT. Variable domain in full (rest from reference TRBV9 and TRBJ1-6): DSGVTQTPKHLITATGQRVTLRCSPRSGDLSVYWYQQSLDQGLQFLIQYYNGEERAKGNILERFSAQQFPDLHSELNLSSLELGDSALYFCASSVGRSSYNSPLHFGNGTRLTVT.

This chain connects TRBV5-1 to TRBJ2-1; possible D gene TRBD2, 7 bases. The germline V gene has CDR1 SGHRS and CDR2 YFSETQ. With 4 bases removed from V and 4 bases from J, the gap between germline ends came to 18 bases. The CDR3 is 16 residues long. The CDR3 nucleotides read TGCGCCAGCAGCAGGGGGGGGCGGCTCAGTTACAATGAGCAGTTCTTC. Protein: CASSRGGRLSYNEQFF.

The rearrangement uses TRBV7-2 and TRBJ1-4, with D maybe TRBD1 (6 bases). This CDR3 region has 15 residues. Germline CDR1 and CDR2: SGHTA and FQGNSA. Trimming left V 6 bases short and J 8 bases short, with 19 bases between. CDR3 protein: CASSSQGLYGEKLFF. For the CDR3, the DNA is TGTGCCAGCAGTTCACAGGGCCTGTATGGGGAAAAACTGTTTTTT.

The chain uses TRBV5-1 and TRBJ1-1, with TRBD1 matching 7 bases. With 7 bases clipped from V and 4 bases from J, the junction kept 16 bases outside the gene matches. The length of the CDR3 is 16 residues. Germline values: CDR1 SGHRS, CDR2 YFSETQ. The CDR3 loop reads CASRPGEGAPITEAFF. Written as DNA, the CDR3 is TGCGCCAGCCGCCCTGGTGAGGGGGCGCCGATCACTGAAGCTTTCTTT.

This chain uses TRBV18 with TRBJ1-2; TRBD1 aligns across 7 bases. J was trimmed by 3 bases and V by 1 base; bases with no gene match: 5. Germline CDR1 is KGHSH and CDR2 is LQKENI. The CDR3 length is 15 residues. CDR3 protein: CASSPRQGSDYGYTF. Here the CDR3 DNA reads TGTGCCAGCTCACCACGACAGGGCTCTGACTATGGCTACACCTTC.

V and J are TRBV18 and TRBJ1-2, with a tentative D call TRBD1 (6 bases). V dropped 3 bases and J dropped 8 bases, with 16 bases sitting between them. The CDR3 is 14 amino acids. CDR1 is KGHSH, CDR2 LQKENI, per germline. CDR3 residues: CASSPKAQGSGYTF. The CDR3 coding sequence is TGTGCCAGCTCACCGAAGGCACAGGGAAGCGGCTACACCTTC.

The chain couples TRBV6-5 to TRBJ2-7; 8 nucleotides match TRBD1. Trimming at V came to 2 bases and at J to 1 base, leaving 7 bases not matched to a gene. CDR3 length: 16 amino acids. CDR1 is MNHEY and CDR2 is SVGAGI in the germline V gene. CDR3 DNA: TGTGCCAGCAGTTACCACGGACAGGGCCTTTCCTACGAGCAGTACTTC. Its protein product is CASSYHGQGLSYEQYF.

The table lists this clone with a few counts. One junction end disagrees with the germline gene, perhaps due to a read error. The chain recombines TRBV7-7 with TRBJ2-3, with 7 bases identical to TRBD1. The CDR3 is 14 amino acids. Looked up from germline, CDR1 is SSHAT and CDR2 is FNYEAQ (reference sequence). The CDR3 is CASSFGTATDTQYF. DNA for the CDR3: TGTGCTAGCAGCTTCGGGACAGCCACAGATACGCAGTATTTT.